These 5 T cell receptor beta chains came from one sample sequenced in a study of blood T cell repertoires in COVID-19. Only in-frame clones appear in the TCRdb table, and some are missing; sequencing was by immunoSEQ multiplex PCR. The sample records over 200,000 clones, roughly 90% being singletons. The sample comprised peripheral blood. The receptors come from a man between 60 and 75 years old who had recovered from COVID-19.

This chain connects TRBV11-2 to TRBJ1-4, with 10 bases identical to TRBD1. The CDR3 length is 16 residues. V lost 5 bases and J lost 12; bases outside the gene matches: 15. CDR1 and CDR2 from the germline V gene are SGHAT and FQNNGV. The CDR3, as DNA: TGTGCCAGCAGCCAGGCCTCCGGGACAGGGGCTGGAGAACTGTTTTTT. This translates into CASSQASGTGAGELFF.

The chain uses TRBV6-1 and TRBJ2-1, with 16 bases aligning to TRBD2. Losses at the gene ends were 4 bases for V and 4 bases for J; bases not matched to a gene: 4. Germline loops: CDR1 MNHNS, CDR2 SASEGT. The CDR3 covers 17 residues. Written as DNA, the CDR3 is TGTGCCAGCAGTGGAGGGACTAGCGGGGGGGTATACAATGAGCAGTTCTTC. Its translation is CASSGGTSGGVYNEQFF.

V is TRBV6-1 and J is TRBJ2-7; D might be TRBD1 (6 bases). Germline assignment: CDR1 MNHNS and CDR2 SASEGT. There are 15 residues in the CDR3. Trimming shortened V by 3 bases and J by 4 bases, and 16 bases separated the two germline ends. The CDR3: CASSDQGHQFYEQYF. CDR3 DNA: TGTGCCAGCAGTGATCAGGGACACCAATTTTACGAGCAGTACTTC.

The chain links TRBV18 to TRBJ1-2, with TRBD1 matching 7 bases. V gave up 0 bases and J gave up 5 bases; unmatched junction bases: 3. CDR3 length: 14 amino acids. Germline-derived CDR1 and CDR2 are KGHSH and LQKENI. The CDR3 loop reads CASSPPGTDYGYTF. Here the CDR3 DNA reads TGTGCCAGCTCACCACCTGGGACAGATTATGGCTACACCTTC.

The chain carries TRBV5-1 and TRBJ1-3; TRBD1 matches 9 bases. With V trimmed by 2 bases and J by 0 bases, 3 bases remained unmatched. CDR3 length: 16 amino acids. Germline CDR1 reads SGHRS; CDR2 reads YFSETQ. CDR3 protein: CASSFSGQGSGNTIYF. DNA of the CDR3: TGCGCCAGCAGCTTCTCGGGACAGGGCTCTGGAAACACCATATATTTT.